The 17 T cell receptor beta chains in this list originate from one sample, sequenced in a study of blood T cell repertoires in COVID-19. Sequencing used immunoSEQ multiplex PCR; TCRdb keeps in-frame clones, though not all of them. The profile shows 150,000 to 200,000 clones, roughly 87% of them singletons. The sequenced material came from peripheral blood. The source of these receptors is a woman aged 50 to 60 with acute or convalescent COVID-19.

The chain carries TRBV30 and TRBJ2-3; 12 bases are shared with TRBD2. Germline V gene sequence: CDR1 GTSNPN, CDR2 SVGIG (reference sequence). CDR3 length: 17 amino acids. V was clipped by 1 base and J by 6 bases; unmatched bases: 11. In DNA, the CDR3 is TGTGCCTGGAGTGCAAGATTACTAGCGGGAGGCGGGGATACGCAGTATTTT. Protein sequence: CAWSARLLAGGGDTQYF.

This sequence joins TRBV19 and TRBJ1-6; 8 positions match TRBD1. This CDR3 region has 16 residues. V shed 3 bases and J 4 bases; nucleotides not matched to a gene: 5. Per the germline V gene, CDR1 is LNHDA and CDR2 is SQIVND (reference sequence). For the CDR3, the DNA is TGTGCCAGTAGTATCTCCGGGACAGGTTATAATTCACCCCTCCACTTT. This translates into CASSISGTGYNSPLHF.

The chain recombines TRBV3-1 (or the pseudogene TRBV3-2) with TRBJ1-2, with D unresolved. The CDR3 consists of 14 residues. V gave up 1 base and J gave up 5 bases, with 11 bases separating them. Germline CDR1 reads LGHDT; CDR2 reads YNNKEL (reference sequence). The CDR3 region has the DNA TGTGCCAGCAGCCAAGGTTCAGGTCGGTATGGCTACACCTTC. Protein sequence: CASSQGSGRYGYTF.

This clone was seen once. This chain joins TRBV29-1 and TRBJ2-6; no firm D call. Germline V gene lookup returns CDR1 SQVTM and CDR2 ANQGSEA. This CDR3 is 15 amino acids long. V gave up 1 base and J gave up 1 base, with 8 bases separating them. The CDR3 bases are TGCAGCGTTGAAGGCCGAGTTTCTGGGGCCAACGTCCTGACTTTC. This encodes CSVEGRVSGANVLTF.

This chain connects TRBV15 to TRBJ2-6; TRBD1 matches at 7 bases. Germline-derived CDR1 and CDR2 are LNHNV and YYDKDF (reference sequence). The CDR3 runs to 15 residues. The J segment lost 2 bases and the V segment lost 6 bases, leaving 4 bases of the junction unmatched. In nucleotides, the CDR3 is TGTGCCACCAGGACAGGGTTCCCTGGGGCCAACGTCCTGACTTTC. Its protein product is CATRTGFPGANVLTF.

CDR3 in DNA: TGTGCCACCAGTCCCGGGACAGGGGTTCCAGATACGCAGTATTTT. Translating it yields CATSPGTGVPDTQYF. The rearrangement joins TRBV24-1 to TRBJ2-3; 10 bases line up with TRBD1. The length of the CDR3 is 15 residues. Germline V gene data show CDR1 as KGHDR and CDR2 as SFDVKD. V was pared by 6 bases and J by 4 bases, with 6 bases of the junction left unmatched.

This clone occurred once. Distinct nucleotide sequences in the sample also encode this CDR3. The J gene is TRBJ1-5, the V gene TRBV30, with D possibly being TRBD1 (5 bases). Trimming stripped 2 bases from V and 7 bases from J, with 12 bases between. The CDR3 runs to 13 residues. CDR1 GTSNPN and CDR2 SVGIG come from the germline V gene (reference sequence). CDR3 in amino acids: CAWSTGGDQPQHF. The CDR3 DNA reads TGTGCCTGGAGTACGGGAGGGGACCAGCCCCAGCATTTT.

V gene TRBV27 combines with J gene TRBJ1-5, with a tentative D call TRBD1 (6 bases). Germline CDR1 is MNHEY and CDR2 is SMNVEV (reference sequence). V was clipped by 6 bases and J by 1 base, with 10 bases between them. The CDR3 is made up of 14 amino acids. This CDR3 reads CASRDSWSNQPQHF. Written as DNA, the CDR3 is TGTGCCAGCAGGGACAGCTGGAGCAATCAGCCCCAGCATTTT.

The CDR3 bases are TGTGCCAGCAGCCCGCGACTAGCAGCCTTCAATGAGCAGTTCTTC. This translates into CASSPRLAAFNEQFF. The rearrangement joins TRBV7-9 to TRBJ2-1; 7 bases agree with TRBD2. Germline values: CDR1 SEHNR, CDR2 FQNEAQ (reference sequence). The CDR3 spans 15 residues. Trimming at V came to 5 bases and at J to 6 bases, leaving 10 bases not matched to a gene. Full variable domain (rest looked up from reference TRBV7-9 and TRBJ2-1): DTGVSQNPRHKITKRGQNVTFRCDPISEHNRLYWYRQTLGQGPEFLTYFQNEAQLEKSRLLSDRFSAERPKGSFSTLEIQRTEQGDSAMYLCASSPRLAAFNEQFFGPGTRLTVL.

This chain joins TRBV7-9 and TRBJ2-1; 9 nucleotides align to TRBD2. CDR1 and CDR2 from the germline V gene are SEHNR and FQNEAQ (reference sequence). This CDR3 has 17 amino acids. V lost 6 bases, J lost 0 bases, and 9 bases stayed unmatched. The CDR3 spells CASSDGLATSSYNEQFF. CDR3 in DNA: TGTGCCAGCAGTGACGGACTAGCGACGAGCTCCTACAATGAGCAGTTCTTC.

This clone was counted only a few times. J is TRBJ2-1 and V is TRBV15, with D possibly being TRBD1 (6 bases). Trimming left V 3 bases short and J 4 bases short, with 13 bases between. Per the germline V gene, CDR1 is LNHNV and CDR2 is YYDKDF (reference sequence). The length of the CDR3 is 15 residues. The CDR3 is CATSSQGSQYNEQFF. The CDR3 nucleotides read TGTGCCACCAGCAGTCAGGGGTCCCAATACAATGAGCAGTTCTTC.

V is TRBV5-1 and J is TRBJ2-1; 16 bases align to TRBD2. The V gene end was trimmed by 4 bases and the J gene end by 2 bases; junction bases not matched to a gene: 9. Germline assignment: CDR1 SGHRS and CDR2 YFSETQ. CDR3 length equals 19 residues. CDR3 amino acids: CASSLFPGLAGGPYNEQFF. The CDR3 DNA is TGCGCCAGCAGCCTCTTCCCGGGACTAGCGGGAGGGCCCTACAATGAGCAGTTCTTC. Complete variable domain (other parts from reference TRBV5-1 and TRBJ2-1): KAGVTQTPRYLIKTRGQQVTLSCSPISGHRSVSWYQQTPGQGLQFLFEYFSETQRNKGNFPGRFSGRQFSNSRSEMNVSTLELGDSALYLCASSLFPGLAGGPYNEQFFGPGTRLTVL.

CDR3 coding DNA: TGTGCCAGCTCACCGCGAAGCAGGGGCTACACCTTC. Its translation is CASSPRSRGYTF. The rearrangement joins TRBV18 to TRBJ1-2; D gene uncertain. V was shortened by 3 bases and J by 8 bases, with 10 bases between the two germline ends. Looked up from germline, CDR1 is KGHSH and CDR2 is LQKENI. The CDR3 length is 12 residues.

The CDR3 DNA sequence: TGTGCCTGGGCCCTTAGCGGGAGTGAAAAACTGTTTTTT. The encoded protein is CAWALSGSEKLFF. The chain combines TRBV30 with TRBJ1-4; D not resolved. Between the trimmed V and J ends, which lost 5 bases and 7 bases, there was a span of 14 bases. The germline CDR1 and CDR2 sequences are GTSNPN and SVGIG (reference sequence). The CDR3 runs to 13 residues.

The chain links TRBV11-2 to TRBJ1-2; a possible D gene is TRBD1 (6 bases). Germline loops: CDR1 SGHAT, CDR2 FQNNGV. This CDR3 has 15 residues. V lost 5 bases and J 4 bases, leaving 17 bases between the germline ends. CDR3 loop: CASSQVGQRAYGYTF. The CDR3 DNA is TGTGCCAGCAGCCAAGTAGGACAGAGAGCCTATGGCTACACCTTC.

The chain combines TRBV19 with TRBJ2-7; 7 nucleotides agree with TRBD1. The V segment lost 8 bases and the J segment 3 bases; nucleotides outside the gene matches: 10. Germline CDR1 and CDR2: LNHDA and SQIVND (reference sequence). The CDR3 is made up of 14 amino acids. CDR3: CASADRDILYEQYF. The CDR3 DNA reads as TGTGCCAGTGCCGACAGGGATATTCTCTACGAGCAGTACTTC.

This chain uses TRBV6-6 with TRBJ2-3; TRBD1 aligns across 7 bases. Per germline, CDR1 MNHNY and CDR2 SVGAGI (reference sequence). This CDR3 comprises 16 residues. J lost 4 bases, V lost 5 bases, and 12 bases had no gene match. This CDR3 reads CASSQGGQAPSDTQYF. CDR3 DNA sequence: TGTGCCAGCAGTCAAGGTGGACAGGCCCCATCAGATACGCAGTATTTT.